This entry concerns a single TCR beta chain. Its antigen is unknown. Germline V gives CDR1 SGHVS, CDR2 FQNEAQ. The CDR3 sequence is 15 residues long. Trimming took 1 base from V and 9 from J, leaving 16 bases between them. This entry is derived from a study of glioma-infiltrating T cells. Study conclusions and caveats: Very few CDR3 sequences were shared between tissue and blood. Non-neoplastic patients had below-expected tissue-blood divergence, while all gliomas exceeded expectation.

Amplification of TCR alpha and beta CDR3 regions from RNA used iRepertoire nested multiplex PCR. For one-step reverse transcription and amplification, 100-400 ng of tissue mRNA or PBMC total RNA was used. Using its own MiXCR run on the multiplex PCR reads, TCRdb lists one record per CDR3 protein. The sample contains 150,000 to 200,000 distinct CDR3 sequences, more than 35% of which appear only once. The J gene is TRBJ2-1, the V gene TRBV7-8; weak D call: TRBD1 (5 bases). This TCR was recovered from a human donor with low-grade glioma or glioblastoma, undergoing nonglioma brain surgery, or in good health (not recorded which). The specimen sequenced was glioma tissue, nonneoplastic brain tissue, or PBMCs (not recorded which). The CDR3 bases are TGTGCCAGCAGCTTAGAAATAGGGTGGGGCTCTGAGCAGTTCTTC. This encodes CASSLEIGWGSEQFF.